This paragraph covers one T cell receptor beta chain sequence. The record originates from a study of blood T cell repertoires in COVID-19. As for the study in general: Acute-phase and convalescent COVID-19 samples originated in the United States, Italy and Spain. Sample material is recorded as cDNA or gDNA derived from T cells, B-cell-depleted T cells, or PBMCs.

Original processing notes: Nucleated cell number was recorded as an estimate derived from reference gene primer amplification. The data were produced by immunoSEQ multiplex PCR, yet TCRdb's version contains in-frame clones alone and is incomplete. V and J calls and clone size are as listed in that table; D and trimming were resolved from the DNA. Of about 240,000 clones in the sample, around 87% were seen once. The sequenced sample was peripheral blood. The TCR originated in a woman in her 70s with active or convalescent COVID-19.

The CDR3: CASSQGASREQYF. For the CDR3, the DNA is TGTGCCAGCAGTCAGGGGGCCTCGCGCGAGCAGTACTTC. The gene calls are TRBV12-3 or TRBV12-4 and TRBJ2-7, with 8 nucleotides matching TRBD1. This CDR3 is built from 13 residues. Unmatched junction bases numbered 6, after V lost 5 bases and J lost 6 bases.